The next 17 T cell receptor beta chains were all read from a single sample in a study of blood T cell repertoires in COVID-19. Data came from immunoSEQ multiplex PCR; TCRdb stores just in-frame clones and leaves some out. Of about 240,000 clones listed, just under 85% were seen once; the top ten hold roughly a tenth. Material: peripheral blood. The receptor source for this set is a woman older than 75 with acute or convalescent COVID-19.

V usage is TRBV9 and J usage is TRBJ1-6; weak D call: TRBD1 (5 bases). Germline V gene lookup returns CDR1 SGDLS and CDR2 YYNGEE. This CDR3 has 13 residues. The germline V and J ends were trimmed by 2 bases and 12 bases, with 12 bases remaining between them. The CDR3, as DNA: TGTGCCAGCAGCGTTCCCACAGGCGGACCCCTCCACTTT. Translation: CASSVPTGGPLHF.

The V call is TRBV19, the J call TRBJ1-3, with 7 bases that match TRBD1. There are 16 residues in the CDR3. Germline V gene sequence: CDR1 LNHDA, CDR2 SQIVND (reference sequence). After removal of 4 bases from V and 0 bases from J, the junction contained 6 bases not matched to a gene. CDR3 sequence reads: CASSTGQAASGNTIYF. CDR3 bases: TGTGCCAGTAGTACCGGACAGGCAGCCTCTGGAAACACCATATATTTT.

The chain employs TRBV9 and TRBJ1-2, with TRBD1 matching 8 bases. After removal of 2 bases from V and 7 bases from J, the junction contained 7 bases not matched to a gene. Germline V gives CDR1 SGDLS, CDR2 YYNGEE. This CDR3 is 14 amino acids long. The CDR3 protein is CASSVAGGAGGYTF. CDR3 in DNA: TGTGCCAGCAGCGTGGCAGGGGGCGCGGGTGGCTACACCTTC. Filled out from reference TRBV9 and TRBJ1-2, the complete variable domain reads DSGVTQTPKHLITATGQRVTLRCSPRSGDLSVYWYQQSLDQGLQFLIQYYNGEERAKGNILERFSAQQFPDLHSELNLSSLELGDSALYFCASSVAGGAGGYTFGSGTRLTVV.

In this sample, this clone turned up once. J is TRBJ1-4 and V is TRBV18; 8 bases line up with TRBD1. With 4 bases clipped from V and 5 bases from J, the junction kept 6 bases outside the gene matches. Germline-derived CDR1 and CDR2 are KGHSH and LQKENI. The CDR3 runs to 15 residues. CDR3 in DNA: TGTGCCAGCTCACTACGGACAGGGAGCAATGAAAAACTGTTTTTT. Translating it yields CASSLRTGSNEKLFF.

J is TRBJ2-6 and V is TRBV2; weak D call: TRBD1 (5 bases). The V end was cut by 6 bases, the J end by 2 bases, with 14 bases between. This CDR3 region has 16 residues. CDR1 is SNHLY and CDR2 is FYNNEI in the germline V gene. The CDR3: CASRSQGITGANVLTF. The CDR3 nucleotides read TGTGCCAGCAGGAGCCAGGGTATAACTGGGGCCAACGTCCTGACTTTC.

This chain connects TRBV7-2 to TRBJ2-7; perhaps TRBD2 as D (6 bases). V lost 1 base to trimming and J lost 0 bases, with 10 bases between them. CDR1 is SGHTA and CDR2 is FQGNSA in the germline V gene. This CDR3 contains 15 residues. CDR3 coding DNA: TGTGCCAGCAGCTTAGGGAGGGGCTACTCCTACGAGCAGTACTTC. This codes for CASSLGRGYSYEQYF.

The chain uses TRBV5-1 and TRBJ1-4, with 7 nucleotides matching TRBD1. Losses at the gene ends were 1 base for V and 8 bases for J; bases not matched to a gene: 11. The CDR3 loop spans 16 amino acids. Per the germline V gene, CDR1 is SGHRS and CDR2 is YFSETQ. The CDR3 DNA is TGCGCCAGCAGCTTGATGGCAGGGGGAAGGGAAGAAAAACTGTTTTTT. The encoded protein is CASSLMAGGREEKLFF.

This chain connects TRBV27 to TRBJ1-2; D uncertain. Germline lookup yields CDR1 MNHEY and CDR2 SMNVEV (reference sequence). Trimming removed 4 bases from V and 4 bases from J, with 10 bases in between. The length of the CDR3 is 13 residues. The CDR3 DNA sequence: TGTGCCAGCAGTTCCCGCGGAGGCTATGGCTACACCTTC. This encodes CASSSRGGYGYTF.

The sample holds one count of this clone. This sequence joins TRBV9 and TRBJ1-5; no clear D. There are 14 residues in the CDR3. CDR1 and CDR2 from the germline V gene are SGDLS and YYNGEE. Trimming pared 0 bases from V and 8 bases from J, leaving 12 bases between. The CDR3 protein is CASSVEAMGEPQHF. As DNA, the CDR3 is TGTGCCAGCAGCGTAGAGGCTATGGGAGAGCCCCAGCATTTT.

The gene calls are TRBV2 and TRBJ1-6, with 9 bases identical to TRBD1. Trimming at V came to 4 bases and at J to 2 bases, leaving 12 bases not matched to a gene. CDR1 and CDR2 (germline): SNHLY, FYNNEI. The CDR3 contains 19 residues. In nucleotides, the CDR3 is TGTGCCAGCAGTGGACCGGGACAGGGAATCGGCGCCTATAATTCACCCCTCCACTTT. Protein product: CASSGPGQGIGAYNSPLHF. Based on the CDR3 plus reference TRBV2 and TRBJ1-6, the full variable domain is EPEVTQTPSHQVTQMGQEVILRCVPISNHLYFYWYRQILGQKVEFLVSFYNNEISEKSEIFDDQFSVERPDGSNFTLKIRSTKLEDSAMYFCASSGPGQGIGAYNSPLHFGNGTRLTVT.

As DNA, the CDR3 is TGTGCCAGTCAGGGGGCAAATGGCTACACCTTC. This translates into CASQGANGYTF. The chain links TRBV6-4 to TRBJ1-2; 8 bases map to TRBD1. Germline lookup yields CDR1 MRHNA and CDR2 SNTAGT. This CDR3 is built from 11 residues. J lost 6 bases, V lost 9 bases, and 3 bases had no gene match.

The rearrangement uses TRBV5-3 and TRBJ2-1, with TRBD2 matching 11 bases. Being an ORF, TRBV5-3 has a function that is uncertain. The V segment lost 7 bases and the J segment 6 bases; nucleotides outside the gene matches: 9. The CDR3 runs to 15 residues. The CDR3 DNA reads as TGTGCCAGACGATTTAGCGGGGGGGCCGGCAATGAGCAGTTCTTC. This sequence encodes CARRFSGGAGNEQFF.

This clone was found many times. The chain recombines TRBV16 with TRBJ1-4; D uncertain. The CDR3 consists of 12 residues. V shed 2 bases and J shed 15 bases, with 13 bases lying between them. CDR1 is KGHSY and CDR2 is FQNENV in the germline V gene. The CDR3 is CASSQGPGSMFF. The CDR3 DNA is TGTGCCAGCAGCCAAGGTCCGGGTTCAATGTTTTTT.

The V gene is TRBV14, the J gene TRBJ2-1, with 10 bases fitting TRBD1. CDR1 and CDR2 from the germline V gene are SGHDN and FVKESK. V was clipped by 2 bases and J by 9 bases; unmatched bases: 13. The CDR3 totals 17 residues. The CDR3 is CASSQPSPGQGWGEQFF. In DNA form, the CDR3 reads TGTGCCAGCAGCCAACCCTCTCCGGGACAGGGGTGGGGTGAGCAGTTCTTC.

The chain combines TRBV18 with TRBJ1-3; D remains unclear. With 6 bases removed from V and 4 bases from J, the gap between germline ends came to 13 bases. CDR3 length: 14 amino acids. Germline assignment: CDR1 KGHSH and CDR2 LQKENI. The CDR3 protein is CASSPREAGNTIYF. CDR3 sequence (DNA): TGTGCCAGCTCCCCCCGGGAGGCCGGAAACACCATATATTTT.

This clone was counted once. This rearrangement joins TRBV12-3 or TRBV12-4 to TRBJ1-5, with TRBD1 as a possible D gene (6 bases). V lost 1 base to trimming and J lost 7 bases, with 8 bases between them. This CDR3 has 13 amino acids. CDR3 coding DNA: TGTGCCAGCAGTTTAGGGGGGGGCCAGCCCCAGCATTTT. This translates into CASSLGGGQPQHF.

The sample holds a few counts of this clone. The chain joins TRBV6-1 to TRBJ1-5; no firm D call. The CDR3 totals 13 residues. V was clipped by 3 bases and J by 9 bases, with 12 bases between them. Germline CDR1 reads MNHNS; CDR2 reads SASEGT. The CDR3 bases are TGTGCCAGCAGTGACGTACAGTTGGGGCCCCAGCATTTT. Protein: CASSDVQLGPQHF.